This T cell receptor beta chain derives from a study of cytomegalovirus exposure and HLA in healthy donors. Profiled with immunoSEQ multiplex PCR; TCRdb holds only in-frame clones, not every one. There are approximately 160,000 clones in the sample; around 92% occur only once, and under 13% lies in the top ten. The CDR3 has 14 amino acids. The V end lost 5 bases, the J end lost 9 bases, and 19 bases lay between the germline ends. CDR1 and CDR2 (germline): KGHSH, LQKENI. The receptor was isolated from a woman aged 18-29 years in good health and CMV-seropositive. This chain uses TRBV18 with TRBJ1-2; TRBD1 might be the D (5 bases). Source material: PBMCs. The CDR3 DNA follows: TGTGCCAGCTCATTGTCAAGGGGCGGGAAAAGCTACACCTTC. Translating it yields CASSLSRGGKSYTF.